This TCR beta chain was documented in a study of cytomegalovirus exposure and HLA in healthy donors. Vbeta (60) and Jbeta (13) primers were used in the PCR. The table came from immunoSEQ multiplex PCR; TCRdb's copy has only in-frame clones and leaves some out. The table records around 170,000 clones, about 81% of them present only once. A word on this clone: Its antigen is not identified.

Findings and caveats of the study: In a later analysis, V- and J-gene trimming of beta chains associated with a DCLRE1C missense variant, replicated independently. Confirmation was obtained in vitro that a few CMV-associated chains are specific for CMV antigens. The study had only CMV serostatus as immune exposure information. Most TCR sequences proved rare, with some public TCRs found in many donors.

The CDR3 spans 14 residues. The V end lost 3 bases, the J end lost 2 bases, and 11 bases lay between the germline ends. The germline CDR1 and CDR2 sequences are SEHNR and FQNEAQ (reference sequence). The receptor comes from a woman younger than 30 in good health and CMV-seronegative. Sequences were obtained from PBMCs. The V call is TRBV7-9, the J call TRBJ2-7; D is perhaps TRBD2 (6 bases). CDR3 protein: CASSFPGGAYEQYF. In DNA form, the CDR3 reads TGTGCCAGCAGCTTCCCCGGAGGGGCCTACGAGCAGTACTTC.